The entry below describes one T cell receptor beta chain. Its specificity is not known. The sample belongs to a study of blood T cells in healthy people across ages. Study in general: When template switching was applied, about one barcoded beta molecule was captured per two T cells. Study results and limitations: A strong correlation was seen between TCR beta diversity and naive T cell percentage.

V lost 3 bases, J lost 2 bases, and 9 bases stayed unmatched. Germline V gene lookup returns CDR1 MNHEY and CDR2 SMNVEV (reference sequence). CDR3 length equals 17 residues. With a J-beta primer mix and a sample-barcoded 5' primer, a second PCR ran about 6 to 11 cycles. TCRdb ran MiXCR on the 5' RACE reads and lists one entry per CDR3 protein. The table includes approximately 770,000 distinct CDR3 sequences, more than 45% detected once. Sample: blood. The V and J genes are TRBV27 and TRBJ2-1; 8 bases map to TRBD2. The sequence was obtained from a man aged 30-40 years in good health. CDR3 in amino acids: CASSFPQSGSAYNEQFF. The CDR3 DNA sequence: TGTGCCAGCAGTTTCCCCCAGAGCGGGAGCGCCTACAATGAGCAGTTCTTC.